The present T cell receptor beta chain was sequenced within a study of OX40 agonist ivuxolimab in advanced cancers. Systemic immunosuppression or a history of autoimmune disease excluded patients. Notes on the study in general: At 0.1 to 3.0 mg/kg and by week 6, CD4+ and CD8+ T cells in the blood had expanded clonally. Partial responders dosed at 0.1-3.0 mg/kg displayed clonal expansion ranking among the lowest.

Germline V CDR1 and CDR2: SGHRS, YFSETQ. The CDR3 is 16 residues long. V trimming: 1 base; J trimming: 4 bases; junction bases outside the gene matches: 10. With regard to this clone: Its antigen is not known.

TCRdb keeps only in-frame clones here, not all; method: immunoSEQ multiplex PCR. The table has more than 45,000 clones, approximately 81% seen once; the top ten hold around 4.3%. The source was CD4+ or CD8+ T cells sorted from blood, collected in a trial of the OX40 agonist ivuxolimab. The V call is TRBV5-1, the J call TRBJ2-5, with 7 bases matching TRBD1. This TCR derives from an adult with an advanced solid tumor such as melanoma, head and neck, liver or kidney cancer. DNA of the CDR3: TGCGCCAGCAGCTTGAGACAGGGTGGGACGGGAGAGACCCAGTACTTC. Its protein product is CASSLRQGGTGETQYF. The full variable domain, completed using reference TRBV5-1 and TRBJ2-5, is KAGVTQTPRYLIKTRGQQVTLSCSPISGHRSVSWYQQTPGQGLQFLFEYFSETQRNKGNFPGRFSGRQFSNSRSEMNVSTLELGDSALYLCASSLRQGGTGETQYFGPGTRLLVL.